This TCR beta chain came from a study of T cells in Graves' hyperthyroidism and ophthalmopathy. This clonotype was detected ten times or more. Germline V gene data show CDR1 as SGDLS and CDR2 as YYNGEE. The V gene end was trimmed by 0 bases and the J gene end by 7 bases; junction bases not matched to a gene: 14. The CDR3 loop spans 17 amino acids. What was amplified from RNA transcripts were TCR beta CDR3 regions. TCR CDR3 regions were first amplified by RT-PCR with HTBI primers. MiXCR, applied by TCRdb to the multiplex PCR reads, yields one record per CDR3 protein. The sample carries hundreds of thousands of distinct CDR3 sequences, about 14% recorded once.

Sequencing was carried out using blood. The receptor was derived from a woman under 30 with Graves' hyperthyroidism. V is TRBV9 and J is TRBJ1-2; 8 positions match TRBD1. CDR3 coding DNA: TGTGCCAGCAGCGTAGGGGACAGGCCCGATGTTGTTGGTGGCTACACCTTC. Translation: CASSVGDRPDVVGGYTF.